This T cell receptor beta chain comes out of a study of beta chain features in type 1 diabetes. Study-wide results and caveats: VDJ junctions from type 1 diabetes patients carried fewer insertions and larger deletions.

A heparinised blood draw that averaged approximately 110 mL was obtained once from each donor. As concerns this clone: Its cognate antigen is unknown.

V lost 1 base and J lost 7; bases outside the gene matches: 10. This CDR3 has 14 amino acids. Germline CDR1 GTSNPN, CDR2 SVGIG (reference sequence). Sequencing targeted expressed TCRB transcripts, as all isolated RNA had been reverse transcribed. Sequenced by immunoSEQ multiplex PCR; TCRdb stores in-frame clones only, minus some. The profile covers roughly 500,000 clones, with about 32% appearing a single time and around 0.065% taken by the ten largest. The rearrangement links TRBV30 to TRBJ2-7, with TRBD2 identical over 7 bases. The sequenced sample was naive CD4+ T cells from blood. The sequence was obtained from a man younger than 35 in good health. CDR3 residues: CAWSAGLLTGEQYF. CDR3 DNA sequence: TGTGCCTGGAGTGCGGGACTACTTACCGGGGAGCAGTACTTC.